These 17 T cell receptor beta chains came from one sample sequenced in a study of STAT3 mutations in large granular lymphocyte leukemia. Findings of the study overall: Every T-cell large granular lymphocyte leukemia patient had at least one immunodominant TCR beta clonotype.

The data were produced by immunoSEQ multiplex PCR, yet TCRdb's version contains in-frame clones alone and is incomplete. Here the sample spans 30,000 to 35,000 clones, about 83% being singletons. For these receptors, no antigen is known. Sequenced input: peripheral blood mononuclear cells. These receptor sequences come from a woman in her forties or fifties with T-cell large granular lymphocyte leukemia. Some clones in this sample may be carry-over from other donors' samples.

The J gene is TRBJ2-3, the V gene TRBV7-9, with TRBD1 matching over 9 bases. The trim removed 6 bases at V and 7 bases at J, leaving 11 bases unmatched. This CDR3 is built from 15 residues. Germline-derived CDR1 and CDR2 are SEHNR and FQNEAQ (reference sequence). This chain's CDR3 is CASRVGGQGWNTQYF. As DNA, the CDR3 is TGTGCCAGCAGGGTCGGAGGACAGGGGTGGAATACGCAGTATTTT.

The chain uses TRBV11-2 and TRBJ1-2; D is undetermined. Per the germline V gene, CDR1 is SGHAT and CDR2 is FQNNGV. The CDR3 runs 13 residues. V was clipped by 1 base and J by 8 bases, with 11 bases between them. This CDR3 is CASSLVLLGGYTF. CDR3 nucleotides: TGTGCCAGCAGCTTAGTCCTCTTGGGGGGCTACACCTTC.

The CDR3 loop reads CASSLGGRGYLNEQFF. The CDR3, as DNA: TGTGCCAGCAGCTTAGGGGGAAGGGGCTACCTCAATGAGCAGTTCTTC. The chain joins TRBV7-2 to TRBJ2-1; a possible D gene is TRBD1 (5 bases). Deletions cut 1 base from V and 6 bases from J, with 16 bases between. From germline, CDR1 is SGHTA and CDR2 FQGNSA. CDR3 length equals 16 residues.

The chain joins TRBV30 to TRBJ2-4; 10 nucleotides match TRBD2. Germline V gene sequence: CDR1 GTSNPN, CDR2 SVGIG (reference sequence). The CDR3 length is 19 residues. J was trimmed by 0 bases and V by 6 bases; bases with no gene match: 17. CDR3 in amino acids: CACRPSRASGRGAKNIQYF. In nucleotides, the CDR3 is TGTGCCTGCCGCCCAAGCCGGGCTAGCGGGAGAGGAGCCAAAAACATTCAGTACTTC.

The V call is TRBV7-9, the J call TRBJ2-3, with 9 bases matching TRBD2. Trimming cost V 5 bases and J 6 bases; bases outside gene matches: 21. The CDR3 runs 19 residues. Germline V gene data show CDR1 as SEHNR and CDR2 as FQNEAQ (reference sequence). The CDR3 DNA follows: TGTGCCAGCAGCGACAATGAACGACTAGCGGATTTTCAACCCGATACGCAGTATTTT. Its protein product is CASSDNERLADFQPDTQYF.

For the CDR3, the DNA is TGTGCCAGCAGCCCAGAGGGAGTTAACTATGGCTACACCTTC. It translates to CASSPEGVNYGYTF. This chain joins TRBV4-2 and TRBJ1-2; D is uncertain. The CDR3 is made up of 14 amino acids. Per the germline V gene, CDR1 is LGHNA and CDR2 is YNFKEQ. V was cut by 4 bases and J by 1 base, with 10 bases left in between.

The chain couples TRBV29-1 to TRBJ1-2; weak D call: TRBD1 (6 bases). The CDR3 runs to 13 residues. Per germline, CDR1 SQVTM and CDR2 ANQGSEA. V gave up 4 bases and J gave up 2 bases, with 11 bases separating them. The CDR3 sequence is CSVVLGANYGYTF. CDR3 nucleotide sequence: TGCAGCGTTGTCTTGGGGGCAAACTATGGCTACACCTTC.

The gene calls are TRBV6-5 and TRBJ2-7, with TRBD2 identical over 8 bases. The germline V gene has CDR1 MNHEY and CDR2 SVGAGI. This CDR3 is 15 amino acids long. V was pared by 4 bases and J by 9 bases, with 14 bases of the junction left unmatched. The CDR3: CASSSGGLGSSVQYF. CDR3 bases: TGTGCCAGCAGTTCCGGGGGACTAGGCTCTTCGGTGCAGTACTTC.

The rearrangement links TRBV18 to TRBJ2-7; no reliable D call. Trimming took 6 bases from V and 0 from J, leaving 15 bases between them. Germline V lookup: CDR1 KGHSH, CDR2 LQKENI. CDR3 length equals 15 residues. The CDR3 bases are TGTGCCAGCTCCCTGTCCCTGGTCGCCTCCTACGAGCAGTACTTC. Amino acid sequence: CASSLSLVASYEQYF.

This clone was seen a few times. The chain combines TRBV2 with TRBJ1-2; D not certain. Trimming left V 3 bases short and J 6 bases short, with 8 bases between. The length of the CDR3 is 12 residues. CDR1 and CDR2 (germline): SNHLY, FYNNEI. The CDR3 bases are TGTGCCAGCAGTGAGGAGACTCATGGCTACACCTTC. The encoded protein is CASSEETHGYTF.

The chain links TRBV5-1 to TRBJ2-3; D not resolved. V was cut by 2 bases and J by 13 bases, with 20 bases left in between. The germline V gene has CDR1 SGHRS and CDR2 YFSETQ. The CDR3 covers 14 residues. In nucleotides, the CDR3 is TGCGCCAGCAGCTTAACCTCCCCACGAAACGAGGAGTATTTT. Amino acids: CASSLTSPRNEEYF.

The J gene is TRBJ2-5, the V gene TRBV6-5; possible D gene TRBD2, 6 bases. V dropped 2 bases and J dropped 5 bases, with 15 bases sitting between them. The germline V gene encodes CDR1 MNHEY and CDR2 SVGAGI. This CDR3 has 15 residues. CDR3 protein: CASSYGRGGLETQYF. The CDR3 DNA reads TGTGCCAGCAGTTACGGCCGGGGAGGACTGGAGACCCAGTACTTC.

The chain employs TRBV14 and TRBJ2-7; D assignment may be TRBD1 or TRBD2 (5 bases each). Germline CDR1 SGHDN, CDR2 FVKESK. CDR3 length: 17 amino acids. V gave up 1 base and J gave up 3 bases, with 19 bases separating them. The CDR3 DNA reads as TGTGCCAGCAGCCAAGTGCGACTACTAGACAGAAACTACGAGCAGTACTTC. This gives the protein CASSQVRLLDRNYEQYF.

The rearrangement uses TRBV5-1 and TRBJ2-5; maybe TRBD1 (6 bases). The ends were cut back, 4 bases at V and 5 bases at J, with 24 bases in the middle. CDR1 and CDR2 (germline): SGHRS, YFSETQ. This CDR3 region has 17 residues. CDR3 amino acids: CASSPITGPTVTETQYF. The CDR3 coding sequence is TGCGCCAGCAGCCCAATCACAGGGCCGACAGTTACGGAGACCCAGTACTTC.

The genes are TRBV7-8 and TRBJ2-7, with TRBD1 matching 8 bases. The CDR3 covers 14 residues. With V trimmed by 3 bases and J by 4 bases, 5 bases remained unmatched. The germline V gene has CDR1 SGHVS and CDR2 FQNEAQ. Here the CDR3 reads CASSLGQERYEQYF. In DNA, the CDR3 is TGTGCCAGCAGCTTGGGACAGGAGAGGTACGAGCAGTACTTC.

This chain joins TRBV4-3 and TRBJ2-2; 10 nucleotides match TRBD2. CDR1 is LGHNA and CDR2 is YSLEER in the germline V gene. The CDR3 loop spans 16 amino acids. Trimming took 5 bases from V and 4 from J; bases not matched to a gene: 7. CDR3 protein: CASSLRLAGGTGELFF. DNA of the CDR3: TGCGCCAGCAGCTTAAGACTAGCGGGCGGCACCGGGGAGCTGTTTTTT.

The V gene is TRBV4-2, the J gene TRBJ1-5; a weak D match, TRBD1 (5 bases). Trimming pared 4 bases from V and 1 base from J, leaving 14 bases between. Germline CDR1 is LGHNA and CDR2 is YNFKEQ. The CDR3 contains 16 residues. CDR3 nucleotides: TGTGCCAGCAGCCCATTATGGGGGGGGAGCAATCAGCCCCAGCATTTT. It is translated as CASSPLWGGSNQPQHF.